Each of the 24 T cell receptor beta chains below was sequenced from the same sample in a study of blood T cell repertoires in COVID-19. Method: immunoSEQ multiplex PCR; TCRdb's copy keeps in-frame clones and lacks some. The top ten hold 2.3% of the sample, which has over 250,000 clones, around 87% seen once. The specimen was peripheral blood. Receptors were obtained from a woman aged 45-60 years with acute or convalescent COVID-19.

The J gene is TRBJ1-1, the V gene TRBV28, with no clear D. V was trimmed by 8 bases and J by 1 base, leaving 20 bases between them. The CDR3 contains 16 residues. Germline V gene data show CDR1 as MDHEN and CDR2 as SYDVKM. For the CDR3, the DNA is TGTGCCAGCCATTTAGGCTGGGCCGGGGAGAACACTGAAGCTTTCTTT. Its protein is CASHLGWAGENTEAFF.

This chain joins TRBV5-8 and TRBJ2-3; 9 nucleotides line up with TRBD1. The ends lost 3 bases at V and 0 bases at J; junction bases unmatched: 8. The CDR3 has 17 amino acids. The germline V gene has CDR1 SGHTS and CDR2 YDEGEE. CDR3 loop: CASSYGQGMISTDTQYF. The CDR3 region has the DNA TGTGCCAGCAGCTACGGACAGGGGATGATTAGCACAGATACGCAGTATTTT.

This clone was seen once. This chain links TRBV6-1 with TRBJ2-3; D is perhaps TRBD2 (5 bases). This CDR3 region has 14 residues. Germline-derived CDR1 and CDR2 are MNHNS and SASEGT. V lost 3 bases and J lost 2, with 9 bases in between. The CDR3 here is CASSDQRNTDTQYF. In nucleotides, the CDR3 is TGTGCCAGCAGTGATCAGCGGAACACAGATACGCAGTATTTT.

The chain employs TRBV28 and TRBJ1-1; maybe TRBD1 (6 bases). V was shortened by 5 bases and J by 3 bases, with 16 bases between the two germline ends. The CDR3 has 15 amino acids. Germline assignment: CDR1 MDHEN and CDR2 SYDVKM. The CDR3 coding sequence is TGTGCCAGCAGTAAACTAGGGGGAATGGACACTGAAGCTTTCTTT. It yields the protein CASSKLGGMDTEAFF.

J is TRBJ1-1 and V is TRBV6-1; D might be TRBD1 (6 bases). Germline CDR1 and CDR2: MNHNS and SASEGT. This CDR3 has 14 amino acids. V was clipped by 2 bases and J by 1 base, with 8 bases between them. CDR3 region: CASSELTGNTEAFF. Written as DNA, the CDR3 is TGTGCCAGCAGTGAATTGACAGGGAACACTGAAGCTTTCTTT.

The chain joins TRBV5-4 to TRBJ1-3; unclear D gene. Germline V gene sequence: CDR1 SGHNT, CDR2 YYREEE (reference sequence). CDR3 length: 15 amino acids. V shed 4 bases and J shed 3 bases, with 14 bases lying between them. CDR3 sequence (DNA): TGTGCCAGCAGCCGCCAGGCGGGAGTTGGAAACACCATATATTTT. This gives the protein CASSRQAGVGNTIYF.

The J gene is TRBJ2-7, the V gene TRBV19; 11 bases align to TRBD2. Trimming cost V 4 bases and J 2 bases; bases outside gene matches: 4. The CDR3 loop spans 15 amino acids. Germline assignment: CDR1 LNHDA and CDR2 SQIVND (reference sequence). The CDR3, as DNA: TGTGCCAGTAGTAAAACTAGCGGGAGTCCCTACGAGCAGTACTTC. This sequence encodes CASSKTSGSPYEQYF.

The CDR3 protein is CASSPGTSGNIQYF. CDR3 bases: TGTGCCAGCAGCCCCGGGACTAGCGGAAACATTCAGTACTTC. The chain has TRBV9 and TRBJ2-4; TRBD2 matches at 11 bases. The CDR3 contains 14 residues. The germline CDR1 and CDR2 sequences are SGDLS and YYNGEE. Unmatched junction bases numbered 3, after V lost 4 bases and J lost 6 bases.

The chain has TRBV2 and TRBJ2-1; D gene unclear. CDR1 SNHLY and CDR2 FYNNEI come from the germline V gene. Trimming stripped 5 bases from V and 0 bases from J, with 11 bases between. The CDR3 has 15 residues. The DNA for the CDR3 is TGTGCCAGCAGTTACCTCCCTAGCTCCTACAATGAGCAGTTCTTC. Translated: CASSYLPSSYNEQFF.

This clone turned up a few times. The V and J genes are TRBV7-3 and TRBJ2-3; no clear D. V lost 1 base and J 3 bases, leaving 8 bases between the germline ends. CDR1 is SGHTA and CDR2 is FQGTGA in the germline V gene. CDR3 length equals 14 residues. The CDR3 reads CASSLMGSTDTQYF. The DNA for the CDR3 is TGTGCCAGCAGCTTAATGGGCTCGACAGATACGCAGTATTTT. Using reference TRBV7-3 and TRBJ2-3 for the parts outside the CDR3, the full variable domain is GAGVSQTPSNKVTEKGKYVELRCDPISGHTALYWYRQSLGQGPEFLIYFQGTGAADDSGLPNDRFFAVRPEGSVSTLKIQRTERGDSAVYLCASSLMGSTDTQYFGPGTRLTVL.

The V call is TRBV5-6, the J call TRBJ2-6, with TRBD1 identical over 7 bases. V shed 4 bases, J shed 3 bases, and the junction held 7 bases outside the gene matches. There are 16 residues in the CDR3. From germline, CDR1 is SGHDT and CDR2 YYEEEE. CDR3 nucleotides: TGTGCCAGCAGCCGAGACAGGGCTCGTGGGGCCAACGTCCTGACTTTC. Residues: CASSRDRARGANVLTF.

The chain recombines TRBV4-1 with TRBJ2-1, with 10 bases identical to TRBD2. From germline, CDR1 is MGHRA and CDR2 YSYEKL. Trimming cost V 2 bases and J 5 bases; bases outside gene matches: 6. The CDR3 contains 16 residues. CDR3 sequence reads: CASSQMSGRGDNEQFF. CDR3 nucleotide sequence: TGCGCCAGCAGCCAAATGAGCGGGAGGGGCGACAATGAGCAGTTCTTC.

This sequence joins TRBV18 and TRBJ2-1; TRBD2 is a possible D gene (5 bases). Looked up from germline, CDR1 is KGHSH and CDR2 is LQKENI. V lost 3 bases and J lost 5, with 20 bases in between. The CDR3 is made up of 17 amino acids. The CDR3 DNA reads TGTGCCAGCTCACCCCCTGGATGGGAGAGAGTCGACAATGAGCAGTTCTTC. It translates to CASSPPGWERVDNEQFF.

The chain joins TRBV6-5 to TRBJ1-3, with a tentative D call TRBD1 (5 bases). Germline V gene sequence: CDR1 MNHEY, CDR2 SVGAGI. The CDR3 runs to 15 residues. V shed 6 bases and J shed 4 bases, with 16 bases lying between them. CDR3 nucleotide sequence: TGTGCCAGCAGAACTAAGGGGTTGACGGGAAACACCATATATTTT. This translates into CASRTKGLTGNTIYF.

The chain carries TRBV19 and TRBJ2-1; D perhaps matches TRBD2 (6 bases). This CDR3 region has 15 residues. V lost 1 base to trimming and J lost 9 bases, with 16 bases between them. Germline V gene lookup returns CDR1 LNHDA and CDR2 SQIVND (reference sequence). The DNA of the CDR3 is TGTGCCAGTAGTATAGCTAGCGCCCGTGGCGCTGAGCAGTTCTTC. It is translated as CASSIASARGAEQFF.

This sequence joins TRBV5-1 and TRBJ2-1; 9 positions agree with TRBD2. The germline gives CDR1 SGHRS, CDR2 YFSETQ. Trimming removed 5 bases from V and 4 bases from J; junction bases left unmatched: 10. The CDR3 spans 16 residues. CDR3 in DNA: TGCGCCAGCAGACCTACACGACTAGCGGATTACAATGAGCAGTTCTTC. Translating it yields CASRPTRLADYNEQFF.

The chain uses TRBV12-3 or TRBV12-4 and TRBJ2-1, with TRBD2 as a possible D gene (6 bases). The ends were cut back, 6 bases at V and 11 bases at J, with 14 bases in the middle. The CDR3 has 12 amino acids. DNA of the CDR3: TGTGCCAGCAGCCCGACTAGTAGCCAGCAGTTCTTC. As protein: CASSPTSSQQFF.

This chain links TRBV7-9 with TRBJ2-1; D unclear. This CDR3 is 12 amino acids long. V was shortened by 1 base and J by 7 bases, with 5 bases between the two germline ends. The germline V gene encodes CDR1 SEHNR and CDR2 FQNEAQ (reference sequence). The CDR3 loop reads CASSLGVNEQFF. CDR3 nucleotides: TGTGCCAGCAGCTTAGGTGTAAATGAGCAGTTCTTC.

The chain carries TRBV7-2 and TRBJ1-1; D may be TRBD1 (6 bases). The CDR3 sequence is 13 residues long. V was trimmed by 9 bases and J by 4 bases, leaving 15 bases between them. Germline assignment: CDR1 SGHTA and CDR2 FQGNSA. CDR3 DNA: TGTGCCAGTATGGGACAAACGGGCACTGAAGCTTTCTTT. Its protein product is CASMGQTGTEAFF.

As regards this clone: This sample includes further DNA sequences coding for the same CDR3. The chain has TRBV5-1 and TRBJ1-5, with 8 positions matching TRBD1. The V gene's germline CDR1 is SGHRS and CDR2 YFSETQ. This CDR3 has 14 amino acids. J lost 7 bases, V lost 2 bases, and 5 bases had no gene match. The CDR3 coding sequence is TGCGCCAGCAGCTTCGGACAGGGCGGGCAGCCCCAGCATTTT. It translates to CASSFGQGGQPQHF.

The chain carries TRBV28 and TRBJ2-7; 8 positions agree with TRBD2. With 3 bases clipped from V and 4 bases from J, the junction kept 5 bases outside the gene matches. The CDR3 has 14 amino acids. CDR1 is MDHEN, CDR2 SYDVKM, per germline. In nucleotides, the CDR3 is TGTGCCAGCAGTTTTGAAGGCGGGAGGTACGAGCAGTACTTC. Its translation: CASSFEGGRYEQYF.

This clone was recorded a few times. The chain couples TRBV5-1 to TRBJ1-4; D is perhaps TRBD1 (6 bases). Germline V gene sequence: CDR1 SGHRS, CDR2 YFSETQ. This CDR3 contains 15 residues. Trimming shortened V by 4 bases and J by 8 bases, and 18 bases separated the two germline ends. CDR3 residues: CASSPGVGAREKLFF. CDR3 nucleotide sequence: TGCGCCAGCAGCCCCGGGGTGGGGGCGCGGGAAAAACTGTTTTTT.

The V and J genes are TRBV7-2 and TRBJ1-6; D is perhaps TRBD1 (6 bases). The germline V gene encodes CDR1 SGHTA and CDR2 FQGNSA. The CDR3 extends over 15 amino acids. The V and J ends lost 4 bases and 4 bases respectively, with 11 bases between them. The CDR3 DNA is TGTGCCAGCAGCTCCGGGACACTTTATAATTCACCCCTCCACTTT. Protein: CASSSGTLYNSPLHF. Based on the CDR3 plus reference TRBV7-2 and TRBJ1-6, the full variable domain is GAGVSQSPSNKVTEKGKDVELRCDPISGHTALYWYRQSLGQGLEFLIYFQGNSAPDKSGLPSDRFSAERTGGSVSTLTIQRTQQEDSAVYLCASSSGTLYNSPLHFGNGTRLTVT.

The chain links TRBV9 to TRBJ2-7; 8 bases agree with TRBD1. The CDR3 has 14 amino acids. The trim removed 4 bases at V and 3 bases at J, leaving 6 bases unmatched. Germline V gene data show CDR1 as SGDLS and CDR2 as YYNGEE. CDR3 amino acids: CASSHGQGDYEQYF. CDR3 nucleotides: TGTGCCAGCAGCCATGGACAGGGAGACTACGAGCAGTACTTC.